A selection of T cell receptor beta chains follows, all from one sample in a study of blood T cell repertoires in COVID-19. Clones were read by immunoSEQ multiplex PCR, and TCRdb kept only the in-frame ones, dropping some. The sample has under 300,000 clones, 89% seen once. Sequencing was performed on peripheral blood. These receptors came from a middle-aged woman who had recovered from COVID-19. Both conserved end residues are part of each CDR3. Fields, in order: D gene, J gene, V gene, CDR3 DNA, CDR3 protein. D genes are given only for firm matches.

NA | TRBJ2-1 | TRBV29-1 | TGCAGCGACAGGATTTACAATGAGCAGTTCTTC | CSDRIYNEQFF
NA | TRBJ1-2 | TRBV29-1 | TGCAGCGTGGCCCTAGAACAGGCGAGATATGGCTACACCTTC | CSVALEQARYGYTF
NA | TRBJ2-1 | TRBV3-1/TRBV3-2 | TGTGCCAGCGGCGGGTTACACCAACCTAACAATGAGCAGTTCTTC | CASGGLHQPNNEQFF
TRBD1 | TRBJ2-1 | TRBV28 | TGTGCCAGCAGGCCGACAGGGGGAGGTTACAATGAGCAGTTCTTC | CASRPTGGGYNEQFF
TRBD1 | TRBJ2-2 | TRBV7-9 | TGTGCCAGCAGCTTCACAGGGGGCTACGGCACCGGGGAGCTGTTTTTT | CASSFTGGYGTGELFF
NA | TRBJ1-2 | TRBV6-4 | TGTGCCAGCAAAAATCAACCGGGACATGGTGGCTACACCTTC | CASKNQPGHGGYTF
NA | TRBJ2-3 | TRBV7-2 | TGTGCCAGCAGCTTAGGTACAGAAGTCAGCACTGATACGCAGTATTTT | CASSLGTEVSTDTQYF
NA | TRBJ2-4 | TRBV4-1 | TGCGCCAGCAGCCAAGATCAGGGGGCCAAAAACATTCAGTACTTC | CASSQDQGAKNIQYF
NA | TRBJ2-2 | TRBV5-4 | TGTGCCAGCAGGGACAAGCCGAACACCGGGGAGCTGTTTTTT | CASRDKPNTGELFF
NA | TRBJ1-1 | TRBV6-2/TRBV6-3 | TGTGCCAGCAGTTCCTCGAAATGGACAGTACCGAACACTGAAGCTTTCTTT | CASSSSKWTVPNTEAFF
NA | TRBJ2-7 | TRBV2 | TGTGCCAGCACCATTTCTCGGGGCGAGCAGTACTTC | CASTISRGEQYF
NA | TRBJ1-2 | TRBV20-1 | TGCGCGAGGCGGGGGTCCTATGGCTACACCTTC | CARRGSYGYTF
NA | TRBJ1-4 | TRBV27 | TGTGCCAGCAGTAAGAGCCGAACCCTACTAAAACTGTTTTTT | CASSKSRTLLKLFF
NA | TRBJ1-5 | TRBV2 | TGTGCCAGCAGTGAAGCCGGGGATCAGCCCCAGCATTTT | CASSEAGDQPQHF
NA | TRBJ2-2 | TRBV9 | TGTGCCAGCAGCGACATTACCGGGGAGCTGTTTTTT | CASSDITGELFF
TRBD1 | TRBJ2-7 | TRBV2 | TGTGCCAGCAGGGATCCGGGACAGGGGGCCTACGAGCAGTACTTC | CASRDPGQGAYEQYF